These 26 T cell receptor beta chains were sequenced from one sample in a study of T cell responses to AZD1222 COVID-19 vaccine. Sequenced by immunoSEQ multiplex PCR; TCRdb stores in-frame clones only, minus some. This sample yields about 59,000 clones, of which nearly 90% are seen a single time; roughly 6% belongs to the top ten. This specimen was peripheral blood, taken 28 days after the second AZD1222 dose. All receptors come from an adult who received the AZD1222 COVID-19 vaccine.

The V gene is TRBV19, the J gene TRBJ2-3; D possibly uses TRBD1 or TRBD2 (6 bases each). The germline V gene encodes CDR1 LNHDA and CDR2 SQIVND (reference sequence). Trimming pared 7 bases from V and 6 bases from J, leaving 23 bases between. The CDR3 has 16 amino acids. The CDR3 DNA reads TGTGCCAGTACACAATATGGGGGGCGAGTGGTGGATACGCAGTATTTT. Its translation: CASTQYGGRVVDTQYF.

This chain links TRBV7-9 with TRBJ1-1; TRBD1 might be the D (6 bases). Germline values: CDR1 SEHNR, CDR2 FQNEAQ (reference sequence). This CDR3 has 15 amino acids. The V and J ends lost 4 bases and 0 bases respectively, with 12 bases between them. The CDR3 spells CASSWDIGMNTEAFF. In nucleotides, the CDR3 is TGTGCCAGCAGCTGGGACATCGGTATGAACACTGAAGCTTTCTTT.

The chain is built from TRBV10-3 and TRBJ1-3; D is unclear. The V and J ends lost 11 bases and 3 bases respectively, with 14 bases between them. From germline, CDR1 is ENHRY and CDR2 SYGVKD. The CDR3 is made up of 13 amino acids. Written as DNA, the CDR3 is TGTGCCTTGGCCCGGGGAGGTGGAAACACCATATATTTT. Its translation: CALARGGGNTIYF.

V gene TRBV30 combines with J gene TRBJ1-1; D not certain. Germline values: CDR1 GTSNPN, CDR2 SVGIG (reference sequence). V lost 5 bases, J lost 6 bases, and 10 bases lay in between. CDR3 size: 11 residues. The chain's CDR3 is CAWESEPEAFF. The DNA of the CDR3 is TGTGCCTGGGAATCTGAACCTGAAGCTTTCTTT.

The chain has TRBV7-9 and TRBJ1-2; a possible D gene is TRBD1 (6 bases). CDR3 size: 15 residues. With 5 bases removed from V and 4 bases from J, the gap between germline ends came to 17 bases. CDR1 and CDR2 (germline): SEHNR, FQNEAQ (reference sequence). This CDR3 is CASSQQGGLGYGYTF. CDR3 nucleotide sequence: TGTGCCAGCAGCCAACAGGGAGGCCTTGGCTATGGCTACACCTTC.

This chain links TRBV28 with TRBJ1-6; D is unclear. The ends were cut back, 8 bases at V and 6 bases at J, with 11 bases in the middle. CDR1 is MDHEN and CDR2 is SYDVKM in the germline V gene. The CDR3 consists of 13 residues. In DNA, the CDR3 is TGTGCCAGCTTCTCGGGCCCTAATTCACCCCTCCACTTT. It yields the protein CASFSGPNSPLHF.

The CDR3 reads CASSDRFWGGVADTQYF. The DNA for the CDR3 is TGTGCCAGCAGTGACCGATTTTGGGGGGGGGTTGCAGATACGCAGTATTTT. The V gene is TRBV6-1, the J gene TRBJ2-3; 7 nucleotides line up with TRBD2. With 3 bases clipped from V and 4 bases from J, the junction kept 13 bases outside the gene matches. The CDR3 sequence is 17 residues long. Germline V gene lookup returns CDR1 MNHNS and CDR2 SASEGT.

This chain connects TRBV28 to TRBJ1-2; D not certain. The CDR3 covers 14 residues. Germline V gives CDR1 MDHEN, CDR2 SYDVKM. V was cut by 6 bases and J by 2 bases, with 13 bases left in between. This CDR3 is CASSINTVNYGYTF. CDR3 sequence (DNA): TGTGCCAGCAGCATTAATACAGTGAACTATGGCTACACCTTC.

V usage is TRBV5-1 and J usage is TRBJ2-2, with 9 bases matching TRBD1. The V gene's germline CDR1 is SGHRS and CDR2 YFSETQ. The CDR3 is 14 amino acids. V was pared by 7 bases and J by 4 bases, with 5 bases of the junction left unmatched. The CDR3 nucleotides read TGCGCCAGCGGCGGGACAGGGTTCACCGGGGAGCTGTTTTTT. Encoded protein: CASGGTGFTGELFF.

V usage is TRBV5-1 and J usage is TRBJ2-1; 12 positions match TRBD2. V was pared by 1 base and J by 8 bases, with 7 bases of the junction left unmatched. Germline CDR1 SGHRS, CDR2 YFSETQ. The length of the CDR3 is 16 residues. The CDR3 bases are TGCGCCAGCAGCTTGTGGCCTAGCGGGGGGGCATATGAGCAGTTCTTC. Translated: CASSLWPSGGAYEQFF.

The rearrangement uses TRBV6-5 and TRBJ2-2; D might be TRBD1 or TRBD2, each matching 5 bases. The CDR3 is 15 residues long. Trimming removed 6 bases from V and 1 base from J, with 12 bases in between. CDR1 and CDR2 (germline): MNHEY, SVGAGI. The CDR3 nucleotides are TGTGCCAGCAGACCGGGGACGGTGAACACCGGGGAGCTGTTTTTT. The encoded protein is CASRPGTVNTGELFF.

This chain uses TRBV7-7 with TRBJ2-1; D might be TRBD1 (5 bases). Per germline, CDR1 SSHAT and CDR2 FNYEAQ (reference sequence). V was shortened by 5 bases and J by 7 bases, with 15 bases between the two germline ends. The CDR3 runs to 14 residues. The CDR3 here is CASSRQTTGNEQFF. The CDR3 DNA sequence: TGTGCCAGCAGCAGACAGACCACAGGTAATGAGCAGTTCTTC.

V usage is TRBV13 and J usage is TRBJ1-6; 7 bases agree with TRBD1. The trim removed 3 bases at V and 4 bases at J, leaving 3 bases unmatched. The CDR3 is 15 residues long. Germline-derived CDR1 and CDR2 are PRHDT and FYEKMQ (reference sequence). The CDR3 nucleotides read TGTGCCAGCAGCTTGGGACAGATATATAATTCACCCCTCCACTTT. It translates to CASSLGQIYNSPLHF.

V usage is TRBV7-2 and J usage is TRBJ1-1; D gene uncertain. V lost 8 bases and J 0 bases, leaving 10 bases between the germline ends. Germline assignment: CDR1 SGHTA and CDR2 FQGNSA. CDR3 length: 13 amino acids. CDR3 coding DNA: TGTGCCAGCTCGGCAGTCATGAACACTGAAGCTTTCTTT. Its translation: CASSAVMNTEAFF.

Written as DNA, the CDR3 is TGCGCCAGCAGCTCCTCGCCTAGCAATCAGCCCCAGCATTTT. Encoded protein: CASSSSPSNQPQHF. The chain combines TRBV5-1 with TRBJ1-5; D is uncertain. V was cut by 3 bases and J by 0 bases, with 7 bases left in between. This CDR3 has 14 residues. Germline CDR1 is SGHRS and CDR2 is YFSETQ.

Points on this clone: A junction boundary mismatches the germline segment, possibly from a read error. Here the CDR3 reads CASSLAAGGHNEQYF. In DNA, the CDR3 is TGTGCCAGCAGCCTAGCGGCGGGAGGGCATAACGAGCAGTACTTC. The rearrangement joins TRBV7-7 to TRBJ2-7; 9 bases line up with TRBD2. CDR1 is SSHAT, CDR2 FNYEAQ, per germline (reference sequence). This CDR3 contains 15 residues.

CDR3 loop: CASSIRGRGNQPQHF. CDR3 bases: TGTGCCAGTAGTATAAGGGGTCGGGGCAATCAGCCCCAGCATTTT. The chain has TRBV19 and TRBJ1-5; a weak D match, TRBD1 (5 bases). CDR1 is LNHDA, CDR2 SQIVND, per germline (reference sequence). The CDR3 spans 15 residues. V gave up 2 bases and J gave up 2 bases, with 10 bases separating them. Combining the CDR3 with reference TRBV19 and TRBJ1-5 gives the whole variable domain DGGITQSPKYLFRKEGQNVTLSCEQNLNHDAMYWYRQDPGQGLRLIYYSQIVNDFQKGDIAEGYSVSREKKESFPLTVTSAQKNPTAFYLCASSIRGRGNQPQHFGDGTRLSIL.

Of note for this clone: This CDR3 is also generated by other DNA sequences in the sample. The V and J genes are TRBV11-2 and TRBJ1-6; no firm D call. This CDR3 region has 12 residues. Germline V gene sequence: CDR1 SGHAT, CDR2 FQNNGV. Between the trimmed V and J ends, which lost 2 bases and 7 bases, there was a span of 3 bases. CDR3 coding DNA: TGTGCCAGCAGCTTAATCAATTCACCCCTCCACTTT. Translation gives CASSLINSPLHF.

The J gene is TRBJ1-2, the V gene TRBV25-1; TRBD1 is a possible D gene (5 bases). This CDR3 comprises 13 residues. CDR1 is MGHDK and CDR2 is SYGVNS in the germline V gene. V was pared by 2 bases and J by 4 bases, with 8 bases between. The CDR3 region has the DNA TGTGCCAGCAGTGAAGGGGGGGTCTATGGCTACACCTTC. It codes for CASSEGGVYGYTF.

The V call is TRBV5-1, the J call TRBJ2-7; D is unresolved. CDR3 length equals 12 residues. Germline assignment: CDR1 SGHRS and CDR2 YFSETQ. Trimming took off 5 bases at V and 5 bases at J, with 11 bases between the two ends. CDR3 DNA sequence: TGCGCCAGCAGGACGGGCGTACACGAGCAGTACTTC. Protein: CASRTGVHEQYF.

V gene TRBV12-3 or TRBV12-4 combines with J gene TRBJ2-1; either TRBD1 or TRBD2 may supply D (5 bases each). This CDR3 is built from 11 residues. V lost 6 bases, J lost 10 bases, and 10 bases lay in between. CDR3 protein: CASSRGREQFF. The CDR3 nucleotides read TGTGCCAGCAGCCGGGGCCGAGAGCAGTTCTTC.

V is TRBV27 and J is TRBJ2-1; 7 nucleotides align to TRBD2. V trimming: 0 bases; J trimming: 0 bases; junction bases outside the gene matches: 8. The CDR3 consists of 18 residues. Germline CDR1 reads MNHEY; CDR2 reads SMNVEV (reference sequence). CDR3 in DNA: TGTGCCAGCAGTTTATCGGTACAGCGGGGAAGCTCCTACAATGAGCAGTTCTTC. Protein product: CASSLSVQRGSSYNEQFF.

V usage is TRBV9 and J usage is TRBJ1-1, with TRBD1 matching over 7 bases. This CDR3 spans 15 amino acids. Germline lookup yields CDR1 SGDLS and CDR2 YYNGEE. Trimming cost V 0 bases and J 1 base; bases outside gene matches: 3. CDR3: CASSVGSGGNTEAFF. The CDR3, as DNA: TGTGCCAGCAGCGTAGGGTCAGGGGGGAACACTGAAGCTTTCTTT.

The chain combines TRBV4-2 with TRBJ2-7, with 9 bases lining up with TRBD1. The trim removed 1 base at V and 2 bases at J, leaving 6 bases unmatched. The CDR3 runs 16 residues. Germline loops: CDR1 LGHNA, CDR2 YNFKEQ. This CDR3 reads CASSQGTGTGTYEQYF. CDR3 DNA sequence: TGTGCCAGCAGCCAAGGAACCGGGACAGGGACCTACGAGCAGTACTTC.

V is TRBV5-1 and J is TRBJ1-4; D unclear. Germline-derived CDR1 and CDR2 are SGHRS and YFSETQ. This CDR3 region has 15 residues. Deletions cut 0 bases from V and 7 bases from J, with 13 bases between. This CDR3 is CASSLAAQSGEKLFF. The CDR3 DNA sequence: TGCGCCAGCAGCTTGGCCGCCCAAAGCGGTGAAAAACTGTTTTTT.

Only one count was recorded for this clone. The CDR3 DNA reads TGTGCCACCAGTGATACCCGGACAGGGACCGGGGAGCTGTTTTTT. Its translation: CATSDTRTGTGELFF. V and J are TRBV24-1 and TRBJ2-2; 8 bases fit TRBD1. Trimming cost V 3 bases and J 5 bases; bases outside gene matches: 4. Germline V gives CDR1 KGHDR, CDR2 SFDVKD. The CDR3 runs 15 residues.